This TCR beta chain was sequenced in a study of post-analysis software for immune sequencing data (dated by TCRdb to about 2015). Study-wide context: The recorded disease courses included relapsing-remitting, secondary progressive and progressive-relapsing multiple sclerosis, and some patients had no subtype annotation. Patient repertoires were compared against ten to twelve previously published healthy control repertoires from donors aged about 6 to 28 years. A subset of samples was prepared in parallel using single-end sample barcoding, then pooled and co-amplified after Illumina adapter ligation. The study at large found these results: Patients showed significantly higher frequencies than controls for about five TRBV segments, among them TRBV5-6, TRBV5-1 and TRBV20-1. The multiple sclerosis patient group was slightly younger than the control group. Direct clustering with F measure revealed strong co-clustering of samples prepared in the same batch, which led to a batch-effect correction. Compared with controls, multiple sclerosis patients had significantly lower normalized Chao1 diversity, a finding suggesting substantial peripheral T-cell clonal expansion.

Sequences SGHNT (CDR1) and YENEEA (CDR2) are obtained from the germline V gene. Cut back by 5 bases and 10 bases, the V and J ends lie 12 bases apart. The CDR3 measures 12 amino acids from cysteine to phenylalanine. Only CDR3 DNA remains: 36 bases, in frame from the first base. This clonotype was picked up many times. Its antigen is currently not known. Per-base qualities were not stored, and no clone one base away is much larger. TCR beta repertoires were profiled from peripheral blood of approximately 13 young patients with multiple sclerosis to demonstrate the VDJtools post-analysis software. The multiple sclerosis patients were children and adolescents ranging in age from 6 to 15 years. Libraries were constructed by PCR. For sequencing, an Illumina HiSeq 2500 was employed. To reduce PCR and sequencing biases, unique molecular identifiers were incorporated into the TCR beta cDNA libraries. Every 1 to 10 million input T cells yielded 500,000 or so cDNA molecules, meaning each molecule approximated one T cell. The same protocol used for the earlier healthy control dataset was applied to prepare and sequence the patient libraries. Within a given batch, samples were prepared together, multiplexed and sequenced on the same HiSeq lane. Concerning the study's data processing: Raw barcoded reads were processed with MIGEC, and single-read molecular identifier groups were discarded before consensus assembly and CDR3 extraction. VDJtools was used for post-analysis of the clonotype tables, with diversity normalized by down-sampling every dataset to the smallest sample size. In repertoire overlap clustering, CDR3 amino acid sequences, but not nucleotide sequences, were matched to correct batch-related cross-sample contamination. TCRdb reworked the public reads: Q25 trimming with fastp, MiXCR clone assembly, productive beta chains retained. Rows merge per CDR3 protein into single entries with the most common DNA and genes. The V and J calls here are based on TCRdb, not the publication. This sample holds over 150,000 distinct CDR3 sequences; approximately 31% were observed only once. Approximately 1.6% of the sample is in the top ten clones.

The sequencing sample was made of blood. The rearrangement joined TRBV11-3 to TRBJ2-1; the D region possibly corresponds to TRBD2 (5 bases align). This sequence was found in a girl between 5 and 17 years old with multiple sclerosis. The CDR3 reads as follows: CASSTGEAEQFF. The DNA sequence is as follows: TGTGCCAGCAGCACCGGGGAAGCGGAGCAGTTCTTC.